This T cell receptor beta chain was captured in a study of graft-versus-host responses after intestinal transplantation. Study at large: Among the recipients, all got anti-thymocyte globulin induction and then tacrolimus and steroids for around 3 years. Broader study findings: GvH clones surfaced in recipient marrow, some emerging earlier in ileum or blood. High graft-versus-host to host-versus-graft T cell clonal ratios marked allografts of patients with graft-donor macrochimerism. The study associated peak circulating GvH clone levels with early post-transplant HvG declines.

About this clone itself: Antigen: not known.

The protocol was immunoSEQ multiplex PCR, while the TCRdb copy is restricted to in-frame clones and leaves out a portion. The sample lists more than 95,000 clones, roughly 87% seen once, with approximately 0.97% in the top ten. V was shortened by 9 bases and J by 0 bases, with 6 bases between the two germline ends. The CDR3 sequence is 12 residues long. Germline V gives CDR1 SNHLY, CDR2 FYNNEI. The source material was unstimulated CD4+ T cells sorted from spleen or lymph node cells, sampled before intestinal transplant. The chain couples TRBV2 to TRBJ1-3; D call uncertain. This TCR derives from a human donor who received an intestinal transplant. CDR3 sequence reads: CASKGSGNTIYF. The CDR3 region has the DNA TGTGCCAGTAAGGGCTCTGGAAACACCATATATTTT.